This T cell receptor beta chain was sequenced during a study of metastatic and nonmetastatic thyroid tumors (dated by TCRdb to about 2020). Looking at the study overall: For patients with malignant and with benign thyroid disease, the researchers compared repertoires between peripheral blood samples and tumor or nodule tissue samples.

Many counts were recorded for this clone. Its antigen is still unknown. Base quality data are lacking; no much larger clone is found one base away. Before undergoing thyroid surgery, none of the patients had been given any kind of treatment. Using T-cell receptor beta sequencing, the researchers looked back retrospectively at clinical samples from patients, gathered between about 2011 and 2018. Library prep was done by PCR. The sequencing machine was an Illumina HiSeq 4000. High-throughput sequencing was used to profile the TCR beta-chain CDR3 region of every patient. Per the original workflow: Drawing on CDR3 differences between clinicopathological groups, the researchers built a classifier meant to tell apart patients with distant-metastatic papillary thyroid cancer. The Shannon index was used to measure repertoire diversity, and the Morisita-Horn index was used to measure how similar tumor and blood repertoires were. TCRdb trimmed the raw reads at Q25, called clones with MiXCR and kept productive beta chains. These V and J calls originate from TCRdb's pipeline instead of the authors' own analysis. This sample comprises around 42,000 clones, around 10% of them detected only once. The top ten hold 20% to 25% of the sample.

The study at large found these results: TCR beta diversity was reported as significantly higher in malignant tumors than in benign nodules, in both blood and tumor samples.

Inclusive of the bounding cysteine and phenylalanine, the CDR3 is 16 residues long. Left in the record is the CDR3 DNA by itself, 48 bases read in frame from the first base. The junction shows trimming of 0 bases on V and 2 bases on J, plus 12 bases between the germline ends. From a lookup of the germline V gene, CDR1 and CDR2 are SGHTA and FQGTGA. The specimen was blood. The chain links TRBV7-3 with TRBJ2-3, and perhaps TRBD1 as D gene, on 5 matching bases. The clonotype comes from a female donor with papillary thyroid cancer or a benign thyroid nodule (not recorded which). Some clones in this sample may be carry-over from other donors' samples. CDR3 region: CASSLTSGLSTDTQYF. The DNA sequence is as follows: TGTGCCAGCAGCTTAACGTCAGGGCTTTCCACAGATACGCAGTATTTT. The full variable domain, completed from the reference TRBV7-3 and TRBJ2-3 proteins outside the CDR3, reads GAGVSQTPSNKVTEKGKYVELRCDPISGHTALYWYRQSLGQGPEFLIYFQGTGAADDSGLPNDRFFAVRPEGSVSTLKIQRTERGDSAVYLCASSLTSGLSTDTQYFGPGTRLTVL.